One and the same sample provided the 9 T cell receptor beta chains below, sequenced in a study of blood T cell repertoires in COVID-19. Produced via immunoSEQ multiplex PCR; TCRdb's table is partial and in-frame only. The table lists 150,000 to 200,000 clones, about 77% of them singletons, with approximately 14% in the top ten. The sequenced sample was peripheral blood. The source is a woman over 75 with acute or convalescent COVID-19.

V and J are TRBV10-2 and TRBJ1-1, with no clear D. Germline CDR1 WSHSY, CDR2 SAAADI. Between the trimmed V and J ends, which lost 4 bases and 1 base, there was a span of 7 bases. The CDR3 spans 13 residues. The CDR3 DNA sequence: TGCGCCAGCAGTGTTCAGGAGAACACTGAAGCTTTCTTT. Translating gives CASSVQENTEAFF.

The genes are TRBV6-6 and TRBJ1-3, with 8 positions matching TRBD1. Germline assignment: CDR1 MNHNY and CDR2 SVGAGI (reference sequence). The length of the CDR3 is 14 residues. The J segment lost 4 bases and the V segment lost 6 bases, leaving 5 bases of the junction unmatched. CDR3 loop: CASSLTGEGNTIYF. The CDR3 DNA follows: TGTGCCAGCAGCCTGACAGGGGAAGGAAACACCATATATTTT.

The chain uses TRBV6-1 and TRBJ1-5; D is ambiguous. The germline V and J ends were trimmed by 6 bases and 5 bases, with 14 bases remaining between them. CDR3 length equals 14 residues. In germline, CDR1 is MNHNS, CDR2 SASEGT. CDR3: CASSPSSPYQPQHF. The CDR3 DNA follows: TGTGCCAGCAGCCCCAGTTCCCCTTATCAGCCCCAGCATTTT.

The sample holds one count of this clone. CDR3 in DNA: TGTGCCAGCAGTTTAGACGGGACTATCTACGAGCAGTACTTC. Translated: CASSLDGTIYEQYF. The V gene is TRBV6-6, the J gene TRBJ2-7; 7 bases align to TRBD2. Per the germline V gene, CDR1 is MNHNY and CDR2 is SVGAGI (reference sequence). The CDR3 consists of 14 residues. With V trimmed by 4 bases and J by 3 bases, 6 bases remained unmatched.

This clone was detected a few times. The rearrangement links TRBV30 to TRBJ1-1; 8 bases map to TRBD1. Germline loops: CDR1 GTSNPN, CDR2 SVGIG (reference sequence). This CDR3 comprises 15 residues. The V gene end was trimmed by 2 bases and the J gene end by 0 bases; junction bases not matched to a gene: 5. CDR3 coding DNA: TGTGCCTGGAGTATCGGACAGGGAGTGAACACTGAAGCTTTCTTT. It translates to CAWSIGQGVNTEAFF.

The chain carries TRBV6-6 and TRBJ1-2; D ambiguous. Trimming removed 10 bases from V and 2 bases from J, with 5 bases in between. Germline lookup yields CDR1 MNHNY and CDR2 SVGAGI (reference sequence). The CDR3 is 10 residues long. The CDR3 loop reads CAIYNYGYTF. CDR3 DNA: TGTGCCATCTACAACTATGGCTACACCTTC.

This chain uses TRBV2 with TRBJ2-2, with 7 bases fitting TRBD1. The V gene end was trimmed by 8 bases and the J gene end by 4 bases; junction bases not matched to a gene: 7. This CDR3 is 14 amino acids long. Germline CDR1 SNHLY, CDR2 FYNNEI. CDR3 sequence: CASFRTGVTGELFF. CDR3 coding DNA: TGTGCCAGCTTCAGGACAGGAGTCACCGGGGAGCTGTTTTTT.

The genes are TRBV30 and TRBJ1-6, with D unclear. Trimming pared 0 bases from V and 10 bases from J, leaving 7 bases between. CDR3 size: 12 residues. CDR1 is GTSNPN, CDR2 SVGIG, per germline (reference sequence). CDR3 region: CAWSVQISPLHF. In nucleotides, the CDR3 is TGTGCCTGGAGTGTACAAATATCACCCCTCCACTTT.

This chain uses TRBV9 with TRBJ2-3; no firm D call. The CDR3 spans 13 residues. V was pared by 0 bases and J by 3 bases, with 5 bases between. Looked up from germline, CDR1 is SGDLS and CDR2 is YYNGEE. Here the CDR3 reads CASSVERTDTQYF. The CDR3 DNA reads as TGTGCCAGCAGCGTAGAACGGACAGATACGCAGTATTTT.